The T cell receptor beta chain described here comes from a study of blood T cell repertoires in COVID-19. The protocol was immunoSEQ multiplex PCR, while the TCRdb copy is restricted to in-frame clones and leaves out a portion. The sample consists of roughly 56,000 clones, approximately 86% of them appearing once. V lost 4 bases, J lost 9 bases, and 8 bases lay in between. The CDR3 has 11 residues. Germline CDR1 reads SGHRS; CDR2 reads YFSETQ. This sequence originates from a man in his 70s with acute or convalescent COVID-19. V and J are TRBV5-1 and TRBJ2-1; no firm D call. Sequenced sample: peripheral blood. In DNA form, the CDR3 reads TGCGCCAGCAGCGCGGCGAGTGAGCAGTTCTTC. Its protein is CASSAASEQFF.